This is a list of T cell receptor beta chains from one sample in a study of identical twins. TCRdb called the 5' RACE reads again in MiXCR, with one record for every CDR3 protein. The sample records 500,000 to 550,000 distinct CDR3 sequences, about 22% being singletons. The same specimen was also included in a second study, on yellow fever vaccine responses in identical twins.

The sample consisted of CD4+ T cells sorted from blood. These receptor sequences come from a woman aged 18-35 years in good health. The CDR3 runs from the conserved cysteine through the conserved F or W. Each record gives: J gene, V gene, CDR3 protein.

j_call: TRBJ2-5
v_call: TRBV5-1
cdr3_aa: CASGRGQETQYF

j_call: TRBJ2-1
v_call: TRBV27
cdr3_aa: CASSLLRKDLRWDEQFF

j_call: TRBJ2-1
v_call: TRBV28
cdr3_aa: CASTLNSGAGGNNEQFF

j_call: TRBJ2-3
v_call: TRBV7-6
cdr3_aa: CASSLETGLGPDTQYF

j_call: TRBJ1-6
v_call: TRBV19
cdr3_aa: CASSTTYNSPLHF

j_call: TRBJ2-3
v_call: TRBV6-4
cdr3_aa: CASSDEEERESTDTQYF

j_call: TRBJ2-7
v_call: TRBV7-9
cdr3_aa: CASSYSGRNEQYF

j_call: TRBJ2-1
v_call: TRBV12-5
cdr3_aa: CASGPSGHTTSYNEQFF

j_call: TRBJ2-1
v_call: TRBV19
cdr3_aa: CASSRTSGIVQFF

j_call: TRBJ2-7
v_call: TRBV11-2
cdr3_aa: CASSSPGTGSYEQYF

j_call: TRBJ2-7
v_call: TRBV12-3/TRBV12-4
cdr3_aa: CASSLGSADEQYF

j_call: TRBJ2-3
v_call: TRBV4-1
cdr3_aa: CASSPQNPHTDTQYF

j_call: TRBJ2-1
v_call: TRBV28
cdr3_aa: CASSWEGAGEQFF

j_call: TRBJ2-5
v_call: TRBV3-1
cdr3_aa: CASSQESPSLETQYF

j_call: TRBJ1-1
v_call: TRBV20-1
cdr3_aa: CSASPMNTEAFF

j_call: TRBJ2-1
v_call: TRBV24-1
cdr3_aa: CATSDLAGQGGNEQFF

j_call: TRBJ2-3
v_call: TRBV7-9
cdr3_aa: CASSQPPGGGADTQYF

j_call: TRBJ2-5
v_call: TRBV5-5
cdr3_aa: CASSIPGTHQETQYF

j_call: TRBJ2-3
v_call: TRBV9
cdr3_aa: CASSVVGSVADTQYF

j_call: TRBJ2-7
v_call: TRBV20-1
cdr3_aa: CSAINRDSRQYF

j_call: TRBJ1-1
v_call: TRBV10-3
cdr3_aa: CAIMRQGANTEAFF

j_call: TRBJ2-5
v_call: TRBV20-1
cdr3_aa: CSARDRSPLETQYF

j_call: TRBJ2-1
v_call: TRBV10-3
cdr3_aa: CAISAGLAPYNEQFF

j_call: TRBJ1-4
v_call: TRBV12-3/TRBV12-4
cdr3_aa: CASSLAGGYNEKLFF

j_call: TRBJ2-1
v_call: TRBV12-3/TRBV12-4
cdr3_aa: CASRWTVSYNEQFF

j_call: TRBJ2-7
v_call: TRBV18
cdr3_aa: CASSVQGVHEQYF

j_call: TRBJ2-3
v_call: TRBV12-3/TRBV12-4
cdr3_aa: CASSLRRTDTQYF

j_call: TRBJ1-3
v_call: TRBV20-1
cdr3_aa: CSAILNRGPGNTIYF

j_call: TRBJ2-1
v_call: TRBV7-2
cdr3_aa: CASSLGWRGDEQFF

j_call: TRBJ2-1
v_call: TRBV6-1
cdr3_aa: CAIWEGTRVGHEQFF

j_call: TRBJ2-1
v_call: TRBV3-1
cdr3_aa: CASSQETLAGSSYNEQFF

j_call: TRBJ2-7
v_call: TRBV5-1
cdr3_aa: CASSQTGTSGRLYEQYF

j_call: TRBJ2-1
v_call: TRBV7-8
cdr3_aa: CASSSTGSSSYNEQFF

j_call: TRBJ1-2
v_call: TRBV10-3
cdr3_aa: CAIMAKVDYGYTF

j_call: TRBJ2-1
v_call: TRBV7-6
cdr3_aa: CASSHSGAQYNEQFF

j_call: TRBJ1-1
v_call: TRBV20-1
cdr3_aa: CSASRDTTNTEAFF

j_call: TRBJ2-7
v_call: TRBV18
cdr3_aa: CASSPPLDGSYEQYF

j_call: TRBJ2-2
v_call: TRBV7-7
cdr3_aa: CASSLETNTGELFF

j_call: TRBJ1-5
v_call: TRBV6-5
cdr3_aa: CASSLDGGNQHF

j_call: TRBJ1-2
v_call: TRBV11-2
cdr3_aa: CASSPTGGGLIYGYTF

j_call: TRBJ2-3
v_call: TRBV12-3/TRBV12-4
cdr3_aa: CASTTDREDTQYF

j_call: TRBJ2-4
v_call: TRBV11-3
cdr3_aa: CASSPRSGTVENIQYF

j_call: TRBJ1-1
v_call: TRBV7-9
cdr3_aa: CASSWDRGSTEAFF

j_call: TRBJ1-3
v_call: TRBV5-1
cdr3_aa: CASSKDRVAGNTIYF

j_call: TRBJ2-2
v_call: TRBV9
cdr3_aa: CASSSGTTGELFF

j_call: TRBJ2-1
v_call: TRBV7-9
cdr3_aa: CASHRDKVNEQFF

j_call: TRBJ1-1
v_call: TRBV10-2
cdr3_aa: CASSYQGADEAFF

j_call: TRBJ2-1
v_call: TRBV11-3
cdr3_aa: CASSPRGAGVTNEQFF

j_call: TRBJ1-3
v_call: TRBV7-9
cdr3_aa: CASSLGREDTIYF

j_call: TRBJ1-1
v_call: TRBV5-1
cdr3_aa: CASSLEPTGTEAFF

j_call: TRBJ2-5
v_call: TRBV7-9
cdr3_aa: CASSLDWGLARKETQYF

j_call: TRBJ2-2
v_call: TRBV7-6
cdr3_aa: CASSLLIGPGELFF

j_call: TRBJ2-7
v_call: TRBV6-1
cdr3_aa: CASSGGRGISSYEQYF

j_call: TRBJ2-7
v_call: TRBV20-1
cdr3_aa: CSANSGTTISYEQYF

j_call: TRBJ2-3
v_call: TRBV7-9
cdr3_aa: CASSLERASGGPDTQYF